The T cell receptor (beta chain) described here comes from a study of blood T cell repertoires in COVID-19. The CDR3 runs 13 residues. CDR1 is SGHNT and CDR2 is YENEEA in the germline V gene. Trimming took off 5 bases at V and 7 bases at J, with 15 bases between the two ends. Clones were sequenced by immunoSEQ multiplex PCR, and TCRdb holds only the in-frame ones, with some missing. The sample includes roughly 260,000 clones, more than 75% seen only once; the top ten take approximately 2.2%. The sequenced material came from peripheral blood. The sequence was obtained from a woman aged 50 to 65 with acute or convalescent COVID-19. This chain joins TRBV11-3 and TRBJ2-7, with D perhaps matching TRBD2 (6 bases). The CDR3 sequence: CASSQWTGEEQYF. CDR3 nucleotide sequence: TGTGCCAGCAGCCAATGGACGGGGGAGGAGCAGTACTTC.